These 14 T cell receptor beta chains share one sample of origin, sequenced in a study of naive and memory T cell subsets. The beta constant-region primer was an equimolar mix of two oligonucleotides covering TRBC1 and TRBC2. The ligated cDNA underwent four PCR rounds using SP2 and nested alpha and beta constant-region primers. TCRdb fed the UMI-ligation and nested PCR reads into MiXCR, producing one record per CDR3 protein. The table records tens of thousands of distinct CDR3 sequences, about 10% of them present only once. Sequencing was performed on naive CD8+ T cells from blood. These receptor sequences come from a human donor in good health.

This clonotype showed up just a few times. V gene TRBV12-5 combines with J gene TRBJ2-3; D gene uncertain. Trimming took 2 bases from V and 4 from J, leaving 7 bases between them. The CDR3 length is 13 residues. Germline V gene lookup returns CDR1 LGHNT and CDR2 FRNRAP. CDR3 bases: TGTGCTAGTGGTTTGTGGTCCCCAGATACGCAGTATTTT. Amino acids: CASGLWSPDTQYF.

A few counts support this clonotype. The rearrangement joins TRBV12-3 or TRBV12-4 to TRBJ2-3; D is unresolved. The CDR3 length is 15 residues. V shed 4 bases and J shed 0 bases, with 11 bases lying between them. The CDR3 sequence is CASSSPSTSTDTQYF. The CDR3 bases are TGTGCCAGCAGTTCCCCTTCTACTAGCACAGATACGCAGTATTTT.

This clonotype occurred many times. The CDR3 reads CASRPRDRYEQYF. In DNA, the CDR3 is TGTGCCAGCAGGCCCCGGGACAGATACGAGCAGTACTTC. V usage is TRBV2 and J usage is TRBJ2-7; TRBD1 matches at 7 bases. CDR1 is SNHLY and CDR2 is FYNNEI in the germline V gene. The CDR3 totals 13 residues. V trimming: 6 bases; J trimming: 4 bases; junction bases outside the gene matches: 6.

The chain recombines TRBV7-9 with TRBJ2-7, with TRBD2 matching 13 bases. The germline V gene has CDR1 SEHNR and CDR2 FQNEAQ (reference sequence). V dropped 10 bases and J dropped 7; count of bases not matched to a gene: 4. The CDR3 length is 12 residues. The CDR3 DNA is TGTGCCACGACTAGCGGGAGGAATGAGCAGTACTTC. Its protein product is CATTSGRNEQYF. Looking up the rest from reference TRBV7-9 and TRBJ2-7 gives the full variable domain: DTGVSQNPRHKITKRGQNVTFRCDPISEHNRLYWYRQTLGQGPEFLTYFQNEAQLEKSRLLSDRFSAERPKGSFSTLEIQRTEQGDSAMYLCATTSGRNEQYFGPGTRLTVT.

For the CDR3, the DNA is TGCAGCGTTGATGCGGGACGTCCCGGGGAGCTGTTTTTT. It yields the protein CSVDAGRPGELFF. The chain employs TRBV29-1 and TRBJ2-2, with a weak D call TRBD2 (6 bases). CDR3 length equals 13 residues. The germline CDR1 and CDR2 sequences are SQVTM and ANQGSEA. Trimming removed 3 bases from V and 6 bases from J, with 11 bases in between.

This clonotype was seen many times. The chain joins TRBV29-1 to TRBJ2-1; 10 nucleotides agree with TRBD2. The junction had 3 bases not matched to a gene; V was cut back by 1 base and J by 6 bases. Germline V gives CDR1 SQVTM, CDR2 ANQGSEA. The CDR3 consists of 14 residues. CDR3 bases: TGCAGCGTTGAAGTAGCGGGAGGATCCAATGAGCAGTTCTTC. It encodes CSVEVAGGSNEQFF.

The CDR3 nucleotides are TGTGCCAGCAGTTTCGGCGGGAGGGCAATAGATGAGCAGTTCTTC. Its protein product is CASSFGGRAIDEQFF. The V and J genes are TRBV12-3 or TRBV12-4 and TRBJ2-1, with 9 bases that match TRBD2. Unmatched junction bases numbered 8, after V lost 3 bases and J lost 8 bases. The CDR3 covers 15 residues.

This clonotype appeared many times. V and J are TRBV10-2 and TRBJ2-1; TRBD2 matches 7 bases. This CDR3 has 15 residues. CDR1 is WSHSY and CDR2 is SAAADI in the germline V gene. V shed 6 bases and J 2 bases; nucleotides not matched to a gene: 7. In nucleotides, the CDR3 is TGCGCCAGCAGCGAAGCGGGAACTCCCTACAATGAGCAGTTCTTC. Protein product: CASSEAGTPYNEQFF.

There are many counts of this clonotype. The rearrangement joins TRBV24-1 to TRBJ2-7; unclear D gene. Trimming removed 5 bases from V and 4 bases from J, with 11 bases in between. The CDR3 is 13 residues long. CDR1 KGHDR and CDR2 SFDVKD come from the germline V gene. The chain's CDR3 is CATSGRMEYEQYF. CDR3 nucleotides: TGTGCCACCAGTGGAAGGATGGAGTACGAGCAGTACTTC.

The genes are TRBV27 and TRBJ1-6; D may be TRBD1 (6 bases). This CDR3 contains 13 residues. Trimming pared 3 bases from V and 10 bases from J, leaving 10 bases between. Per germline, CDR1 MNHEY and CDR2 SMNVEV (reference sequence). Written as DNA, the CDR3 is TGTGCCAGCAGTTTTCGGGGACAATCACCCCTCCACTTT. Translation: CASSFRGQSPLHF.

The rearrangement joins TRBV7-9 to TRBJ1-4; D gene unclear. CDR3 length: 16 amino acids. Germline CDR1 is SEHNR and CDR2 is FQNEAQ (reference sequence). V lost 3 bases and J lost 2, with 13 bases in between. DNA for the CDR3: TGTGCCAGCAGCTTGCTCTTGCGGACGACTAATGAAAAACTGTTTTTT. As protein: CASSLLLRTTNEKLFF.

This clonotype has only a few counts. The chain recombines TRBV27 with TRBJ2-1; TRBD2 aligns across 9 bases. CDR3 size: 16 residues. Germline V CDR1 and CDR2: MNHEY, SMNVEV (reference sequence). V shed 5 bases and J 8 bases; nucleotides not matched to a gene: 13. The CDR3 DNA follows: TGTGCCAGCAGTCCACTGACGGGACTAGCCGTCCATGAGCAGTTCTTC. Protein: CASSPLTGLAVHEQFF.

The rearrangement joins TRBV7-6 to TRBJ1-4; D is unclear. V was pared by 1 base and J by 7 bases, with 10 bases between. Germline CDR1 reads SGHVS; CDR2 reads FNYEAQ. The CDR3 totals 14 residues. In nucleotides, the CDR3 is TGTGCCAGCAGCTTAGAAGTCGGCACTGAAAAACTGTTTTTT. It is translated as CASSLEVGTEKLFF.

The sample holds many counts of this clonotype. The J gene is TRBJ2-1, the V gene TRBV4-1, with D unresolved. Germline values: CDR1 MGHRA, CDR2 YSYEKL. V was clipped by 3 bases and J by 6 bases, with 6 bases between them. The CDR3 loop spans 12 amino acids. CDR3 sequence (DNA): TGCGCCAGCAGCCACGATGGCAATGAGCAGTTCTTC. Its translation: CASSHDGNEQFF.